One sample yielded the 16 T cell receptor beta chains listed below, sequenced in a study of radiotherapy plus CTLA-4 blockade in lung cancer. Assay: immunoSEQ multiplex PCR; the TCRdb copy retains only in-frame clones and omits some. Among 85,000 to 120,000 clones listed, around 85% were seen once. The source material was peripheral blood, sampled from a patient treated with radiotherapy plus ipilimumab. The source is a human donor with non-small cell lung cancer that progressed on radiotherapy plus ipilimumab. Some clones in this sample may be carry-over from other donors' samples.

The V call is TRBV10-3, the J call TRBJ1-5; D might be TRBD1 (5 bases). Trimming took off 2 bases at V and 3 bases at J, with 14 bases between the two ends. Germline V gene lookup returns CDR1 ENHRY and CDR2 SYGVKD. This CDR3 contains 16 residues. DNA for the CDR3: TGTGCCATCAGTGAGCAGCAGGGTTTTACCAATCAGCCCCAGCATTTT. Translating gives CAISEQQGFTNQPQHF.

CDR3: CASSLVQGFGANVLTF. As DNA, the CDR3 is TGTGCCAGCAGCCTAGTACAGGGGTTTGGGGCCAACGTCCTGACTTTC. The chain couples TRBV5-4 to TRBJ2-6, with 7 bases lining up with TRBD1. CDR1 and CDR2 (germline): SGHNT, YYREEE (reference sequence). Trimming cost V 4 bases and J 3 bases; bases outside gene matches: 7. The CDR3 is 16 amino acids.

The chain couples TRBV7-3 to TRBJ1-1, with D maybe TRBD1 (5 bases). The CDR3 is 15 amino acids. Trimming left V 3 bases short and J 3 bases short, with 14 bases between. Germline CDR1 and CDR2: SGHTA and FQGTGA. This CDR3 is CASSLRRGGDTEAFF. The CDR3 DNA reads as TGTGCCAGCAGCTTGCGGAGGGGAGGAGACACTGAAGCTTTCTTT.

This chain links TRBV7-9 with TRBJ1-3, with unresolved D. The CDR3 totals 15 residues. Deletions cut 3 bases from V and 2 bases from J, with 11 bases between. Per germline, CDR1 SEHNR and CDR2 FQNEAQ (reference sequence). CDR3 bases: TGTGCCAGCAGCTTGGTCAGGTTCGCTGGAAACACCATATATTTT. Its translation is CASSLVRFAGNTIYF.

Here the CDR3 DNA reads TGTGCCAGCAGCCGACAGGGGGAAAAACTGTTTTTT. As protein: CASSRQGEKLFF. The rearrangement links TRBV5-5 to TRBJ1-4; TRBD1 aligns across 8 bases. Germline V gives CDR1 SGHKS, CDR2 YYEKEE (reference sequence). The CDR3 totals 12 residues. Trimming cost V 4 bases and J 8 bases; bases outside gene matches: 1.

Of note for this clone: One end of the junction does not line up with germline, which may come from a read error. This rearrangement joins TRBV4-1 to TRBJ1-5; possible D gene TRBD1, 6 bases. CDR1 is MGHRA, CDR2 YSYEKL, per germline. The CDR3 length is 17 residues. In DNA form, the CDR3 reads TGCGCCAGCAGTCAAGAACTGACAGGTTATAGCAATCAGCCCCAGCATTTT. Its translation: CASSQELTGYSNQPQHF.

CDR3 loop: CASSSGEAGGQETQYF. CDR3 sequence (DNA): TGCGCCAGCAGCTCGGGGGAGGCCGGAGGACAAGAGACCCAGTACTTC. V gene TRBV5-1 combines with J gene TRBJ2-5, with D possibly TRBD2 on 6 matching bases. Germline CDR1 reads SGHRS; CDR2 reads YFSETQ. The ends were cut back, 3 bases at V and 2 bases at J, with 17 bases in the middle. The CDR3 runs 16 residues.

CDR3 DNA: TGTGCCAGCAACCGGAGGGGGCAGGGTGGTCCAACTAATGAAAAACTGTTTTTT. Translated: CASNRRGQGGPTNEKLFF. The chain employs TRBV28 and TRBJ1-4; TRBD1 aligns across 7 bases. The CDR3 consists of 18 residues. V was clipped by 7 bases and J by 0 bases; unmatched bases: 14. Germline CDR1 is MDHEN and CDR2 is SYDVKM.

The chain employs TRBV11-1 and TRBJ2-2, with TRBD1 matching 9 bases. Trimming removed 5 bases from V and 3 bases from J; junction bases left unmatched: 4. The CDR3 sequence is 15 residues long. Germline lookup yields CDR1 SGHAT and CDR2 FQDESV (reference sequence). CDR3 region: CASSQDRGHTGELFF. Here the CDR3 DNA reads TGTGCCAGCAGCCAGGACAGGGGCCACACCGGGGAGCTGTTTTTT.

J is TRBJ1-1 and V is TRBV7-6; perhaps TRBD1 as D (6 bases). Germline loops: CDR1 SGHVS, CDR2 FNYEAQ. The V and J ends lost 5 bases and 1 base respectively, with 8 bases between them. This CDR3 is built from 13 residues. This CDR3 reads CASSQDRNTEAFF. The CDR3 DNA reads as TGTGCCAGCAGCCAGGACAGGAACACTGAAGCTTTCTTT.

This chain connects TRBV7-8 to TRBJ2-1, with TRBD2 matching 11 bases. Germline lookup yields CDR1 SGHVS and CDR2 FQNEAQ. Unmatched junction bases numbered 7, after V lost 2 bases and J lost 1 base. CDR3 length equals 18 residues. CDR3 amino acids: CASSLRYSGGASYNEQFF. CDR3 DNA sequence: TGTGCCAGCAGCTTAAGGTATAGCGGGGGGGCGTCCTACAATGAGCAGTTCTTC. Using reference TRBV7-8 and TRBJ2-1 for the parts outside the CDR3, the full variable domain is GAGVSQSPRYKVAKRGQDVALRCDPISGHVSLFWYQQALGQGPEFLTYFQNEAQLDKSGLPSDRFFAERPEGSVSTLKIQRTQQEDSAVYLCASSLRYSGGASYNEQFFGPGTRLTVL.

The genes are TRBV7-9 and TRBJ2-6; TRBD1 agrees at 7 bases. J was trimmed by 3 bases and V by 4 bases; bases with no gene match: 12. The CDR3 contains 18 residues. From germline, CDR1 is SEHNR and CDR2 FQNEAQ (reference sequence). This CDR3 reads CASSSDRVVYRGANVLTF. For the CDR3, the DNA is TGTGCCAGCAGCTCCGACAGGGTGGTATATCGTGGGGCCAACGTCCTGACTTTC.

This rearrangement joins TRBV7-9 to TRBJ1-2; no clear D. This CDR3 spans 18 amino acids. Germline V gene data show CDR1 as SEHNR and CDR2 as FQNEAQ (reference sequence). V was trimmed by 1 base and J by 0 bases, leaving 18 bases between them. CDR3 nucleotide sequence: TGTGCCAGCAGCTTAGATTCGTTGTGGATGCCGGCTAACTATGGCTACACCTTC. Its protein is CASSLDSLWMPANYGYTF.

The chain links TRBV2 to TRBJ1-2, with no clear D. Germline V gene sequence: CDR1 SNHLY, CDR2 FYNNEI. The CDR3 is 15 residues long. V lost 2 bases and J 8 bases, leaving 18 bases between the germline ends. Here the CDR3 reads CASSEFSARVEGYTF. The CDR3 bases are TGTGCCAGCAGTGAATTCTCTGCCCGAGTAGAAGGCTACACCTTC.

The rearrangement joins TRBV9 to TRBJ1-1; D not resolved. CDR1 and CDR2 (germline): SGDLS, YYNGEE. The CDR3 has 13 amino acids. The V gene lost 0 bases and the J gene lost 5 bases, with 8 bases spanning the gap. The CDR3 sequence: CASSVGGRTEAFF. The CDR3 DNA sequence: TGTGCCAGCAGCGTAGGGGGTCGAACTGAAGCTTTCTTT.

The chain recombines TRBV7-9 with TRBJ1-1; TRBD1 aligns across 7 bases. The CDR3 contains 13 residues. CDR1 and CDR2 (germline): SEHNR, FQNEAQ (reference sequence). Trimming removed 4 bases from V and 5 bases from J; junction bases left unmatched: 4. This chain's CDR3 is CASSSYRGTEAFF. The CDR3 DNA is TGTGCCAGCAGCTCTTACAGGGGAACTGAAGCTTTCTTT.